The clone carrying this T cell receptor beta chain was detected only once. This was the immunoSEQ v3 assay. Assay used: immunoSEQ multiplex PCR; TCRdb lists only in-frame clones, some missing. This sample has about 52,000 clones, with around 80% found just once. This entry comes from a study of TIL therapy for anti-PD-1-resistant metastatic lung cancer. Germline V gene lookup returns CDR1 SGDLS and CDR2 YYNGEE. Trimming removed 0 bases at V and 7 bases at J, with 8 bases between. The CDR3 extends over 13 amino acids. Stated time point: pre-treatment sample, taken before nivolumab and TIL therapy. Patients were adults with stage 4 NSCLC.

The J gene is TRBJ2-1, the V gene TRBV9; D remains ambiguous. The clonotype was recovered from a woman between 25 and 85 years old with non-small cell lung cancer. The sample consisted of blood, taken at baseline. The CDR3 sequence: CASSVESANEQFF. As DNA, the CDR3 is TGTGCCAGCAGCGTAGAGTCGGCGAATGAGCAGTTCTTC.